The clone carrying this TCR beta chain was recorded many times. Antigen unknown. The data were taken from a study of T-cell reconstitution after alpha-beta-depleted transplantation in children. Study-wide points: Approximately two months post-transplant, alpha-beta T cells reportedly originated from several hundred expanded graft clones. Newly generated T cells supplied most T-cell counts and diversity one year post-transplant.

Trimming took 0 bases from V and 1 from J; bases not matched to a gene: 8. The CDR3 consists of 17 residues. The germline CDR1 and CDR2 sequences are DFQATT and SNEGSKA (reference sequence). A library of TCRbeta sequences, prepared with unique molecular identifiers, was generated. A single record per CDR3 protein comes from TCRdb applying MiXCR to the PCR reads. The profile shows 130,000 to 150,000 distinct CDR3 sequences, more than 8% of them singletons. V and J are TRBV20-1 and TRBJ1-1; 10 bases are shared with TRBD1. This clonotype originated in a female patient aged 2-9 years who had a stem cell transplant for congenital amegakaryocytic thrombocytopenia, so the T cells may come from the graft donor. The specimen was PBMCs, mostly from graft donor cells, collected 180 days after TCRalphabeta/CD19-depleted stem cell transplant. DNA for the CDR3: TGCAGTGCTAGAGATCGAGGACAGGGGGTGGGGAACACTGAAGCTTTCTTT. Its translation is CSARDRGQGVGNTEAFF.